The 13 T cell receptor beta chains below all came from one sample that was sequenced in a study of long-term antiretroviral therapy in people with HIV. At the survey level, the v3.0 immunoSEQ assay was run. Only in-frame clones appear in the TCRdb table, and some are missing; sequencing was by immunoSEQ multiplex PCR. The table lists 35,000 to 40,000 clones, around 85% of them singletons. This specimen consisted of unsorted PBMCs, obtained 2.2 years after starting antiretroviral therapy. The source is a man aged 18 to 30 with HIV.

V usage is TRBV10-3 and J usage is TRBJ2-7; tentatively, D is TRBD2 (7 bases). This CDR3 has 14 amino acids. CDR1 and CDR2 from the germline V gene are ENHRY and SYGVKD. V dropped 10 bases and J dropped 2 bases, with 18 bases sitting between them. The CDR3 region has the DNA TGTGCCACCCGGGGGGCGGGGGACCCCTACGAGCAGTACTTC. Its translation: CATRGAGDPYEQYF.

In DNA form, the CDR3 reads TGTGCCAGTAGTTCACGAGCGGGAGTAGCCGAGCAGTACTTC. The encoded protein is CASSSRAGVAEQYF. This rearrangement joins TRBV19 to TRBJ2-7; 8 positions match TRBD2. The CDR3 is made up of 14 amino acids. Per the germline V gene, CDR1 is LNHDA and CDR2 is SQIVND (reference sequence). With 5 bases clipped from V and 6 bases from J, the junction kept 9 bases outside the gene matches.

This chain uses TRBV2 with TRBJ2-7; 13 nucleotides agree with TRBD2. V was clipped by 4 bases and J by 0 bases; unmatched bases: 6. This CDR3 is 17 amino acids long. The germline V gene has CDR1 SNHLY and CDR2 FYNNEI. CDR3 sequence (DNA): TGTGCCAGCAGTGCGGGACTAGCGGGACGTAGCTCCTACGAGCAGTACTTC. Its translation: CASSAGLAGRSSYEQYF. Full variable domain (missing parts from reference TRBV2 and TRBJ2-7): EPEVTQTPSHQVTQMGQEVILRCVPISNHLYFYWYRQILGQKVEFLVSFYNNEISEKSEIFDDQFSVERPDGSNFTLKIRSTKLEDSAMYFCASSAGLAGRSSYEQYFGPGTRLTVT.

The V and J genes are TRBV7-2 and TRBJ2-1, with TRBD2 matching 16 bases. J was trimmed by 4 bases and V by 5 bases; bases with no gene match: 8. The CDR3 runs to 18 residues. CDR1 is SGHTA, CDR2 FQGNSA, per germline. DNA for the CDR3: TGTGCCAGCAGCACGGGACTAGCGGGGGGGAAACCGTACAATGAGCAGTTCTTC. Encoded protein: CASSTGLAGGKPYNEQFF.

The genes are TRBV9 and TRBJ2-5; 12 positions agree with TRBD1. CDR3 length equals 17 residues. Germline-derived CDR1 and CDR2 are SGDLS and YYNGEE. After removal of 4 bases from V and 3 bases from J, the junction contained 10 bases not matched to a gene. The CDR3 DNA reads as TGTGCCAGCAGCCTCCCGGGACAGGGGGCGCAGGAAGAGACCCAGTACTTC. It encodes CASSLPGQGAQEETQYF.

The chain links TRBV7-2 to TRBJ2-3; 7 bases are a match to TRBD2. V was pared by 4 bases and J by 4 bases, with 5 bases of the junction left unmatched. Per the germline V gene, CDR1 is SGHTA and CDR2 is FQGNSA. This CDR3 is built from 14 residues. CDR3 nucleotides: TGTGCCAGCAGCTACGGACTAGTCTCAGATACGCAGTATTTT. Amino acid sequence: CASSYGLVSDTQYF.

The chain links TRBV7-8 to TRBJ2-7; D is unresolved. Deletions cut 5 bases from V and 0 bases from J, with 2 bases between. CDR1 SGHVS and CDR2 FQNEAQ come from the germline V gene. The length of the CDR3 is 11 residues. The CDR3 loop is CASSASYEQYF. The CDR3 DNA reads TGTGCCAGCAGCGCCTCCTACGAGCAGTACTTC.

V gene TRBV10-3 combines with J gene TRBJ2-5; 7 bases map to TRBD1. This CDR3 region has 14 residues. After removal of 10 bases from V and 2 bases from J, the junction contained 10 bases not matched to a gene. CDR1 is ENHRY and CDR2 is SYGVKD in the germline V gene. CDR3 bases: TGTGCCACCAAGACAGGGTCTGCGCAAGAGACCCAGTACTTC. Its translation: CATKTGSAQETQYF.

CDR3 bases: TGTGCCAGCAGTGATTTGACAGATACGCAGTATTTT. Translated: CASSDLTDTQYF. V and J are TRBV2 and TRBJ2-3; no reliable D call. This CDR3 is 12 amino acids long. The germline gives CDR1 SNHLY, CDR2 FYNNEI. V lost 3 bases, J lost 3 bases, and 4 bases lay in between. Combining the CDR3 with reference TRBV2 and TRBJ2-3 gives the whole variable domain EPEVTQTPSHQVTQMGQEVILRCVPISNHLYFYWYRQILGQKVEFLVSFYNNEISEKSEIFDDQFSVERPDGSNFTLKIRSTKLEDSAMYFCASSDLTDTQYFGPGTRLTVL.

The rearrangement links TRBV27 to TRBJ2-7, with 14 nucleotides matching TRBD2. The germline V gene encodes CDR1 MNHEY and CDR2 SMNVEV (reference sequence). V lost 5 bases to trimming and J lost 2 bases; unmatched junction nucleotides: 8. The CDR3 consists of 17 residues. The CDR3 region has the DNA TGTGCCAGCAGTCGAGGACTAGCGGGAGGACCGCCCTACGAGCAGTACTTC. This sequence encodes CASSRGLAGGPPYEQYF.

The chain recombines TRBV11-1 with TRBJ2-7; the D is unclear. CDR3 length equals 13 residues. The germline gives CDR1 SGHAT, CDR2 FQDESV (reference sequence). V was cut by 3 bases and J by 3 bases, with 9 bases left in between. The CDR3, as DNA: TGTGCCAGCAGCTTTCAAGAATACTACGAGCAGTACTTC. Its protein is CASSFQEYYEQYF.

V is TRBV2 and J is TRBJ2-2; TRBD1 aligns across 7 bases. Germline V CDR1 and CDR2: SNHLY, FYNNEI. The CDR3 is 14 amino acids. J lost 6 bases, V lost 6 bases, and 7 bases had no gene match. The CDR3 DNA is TGTGCCAGCAGACCAAGCACAGGGGCCGGGGAGCTGTTTTTT. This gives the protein CASRPSTGAGELFF.

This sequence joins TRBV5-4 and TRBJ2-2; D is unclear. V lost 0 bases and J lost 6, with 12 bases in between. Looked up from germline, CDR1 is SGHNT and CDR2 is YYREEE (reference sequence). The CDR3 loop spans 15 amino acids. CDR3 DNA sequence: TGTGCCAGCAGCTTGGGAAACAAAGGAGCCGGGGAGCTGTTTTTT. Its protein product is CASSLGNKGAGELFF.